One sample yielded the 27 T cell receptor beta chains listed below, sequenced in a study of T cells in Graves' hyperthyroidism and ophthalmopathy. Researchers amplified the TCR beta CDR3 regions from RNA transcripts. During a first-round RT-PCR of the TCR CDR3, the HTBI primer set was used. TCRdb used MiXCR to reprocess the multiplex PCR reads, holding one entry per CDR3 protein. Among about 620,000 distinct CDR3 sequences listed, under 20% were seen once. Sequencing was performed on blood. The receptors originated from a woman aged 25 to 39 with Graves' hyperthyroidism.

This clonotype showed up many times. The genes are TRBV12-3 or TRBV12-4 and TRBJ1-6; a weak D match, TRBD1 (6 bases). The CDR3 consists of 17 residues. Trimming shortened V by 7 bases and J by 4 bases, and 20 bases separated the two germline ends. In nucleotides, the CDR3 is TGTGCCAGCACCCACCGAACAGGGCGGATTTATAATTCACCCCTCCACTTT. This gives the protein CASTHRTGRIYNSPLHF.

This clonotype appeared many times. The CDR3 region has the DNA TGTGCCAGCAGTTCCACGACAGGGGGCCCAGAGACCCAGTACTTC. Translating gives CASSSTTGGPETQYF. This chain links TRBV28 with TRBJ2-5; the match to TRBD1 covers 10 bases. Germline CDR1 MDHEN, CDR2 SYDVKM. With 4 bases clipped from V and 4 bases from J, the junction kept 6 bases outside the gene matches. The CDR3 length is 15 residues. Variable domain in full (rest from reference TRBV28 and TRBJ2-5): DVKVTQSSRYLVKRTGEKVFLECVQDMDHENMFWYRQDPGLGLRLIYFSYDVKMKEKGDIPEGYSVSREKKERFSLILESASTNQTSMYLCASSSTTGGPETQYFGPGTRLLVL.

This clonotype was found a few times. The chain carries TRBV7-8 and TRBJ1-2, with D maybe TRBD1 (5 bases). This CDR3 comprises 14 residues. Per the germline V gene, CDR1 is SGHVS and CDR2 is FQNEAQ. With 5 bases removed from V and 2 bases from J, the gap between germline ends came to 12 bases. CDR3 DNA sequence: TGTGCCAGCAGCCCCGAACCAGGGAACTATGGCTACACCTTC. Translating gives CASSPEPGNYGYTF.

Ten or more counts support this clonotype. This CDR3 reads CASRGSGVSYEQYF. CDR3 bases: TGTGCCAGCAGGGGCAGCGGGGTCTCCTACGAGCAGTACTTC. The chain joins TRBV28 to TRBJ2-7, with TRBD2 identical over 7 bases. The CDR3 extends over 14 amino acids. The J segment lost 0 bases and the V segment lost 6 bases, leaving 5 bases of the junction unmatched. Looked up from germline, CDR1 is MDHEN and CDR2 is SYDVKM.

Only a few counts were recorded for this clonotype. The CDR3: CASRPTGVSSGNTIYF. As DNA, the CDR3 is TGTGCCAGCAGGCCGACAGGCGTTAGCTCTGGAAACACCATATATTTT. The gene calls are TRBV3-1 and TRBJ1-3; the D gene is possibly TRBD1 (6 bases). Trimming shortened V by 6 bases and J by 0 bases, and 15 bases separated the two germline ends. The CDR3 length is 16 residues. The V gene's germline CDR1 is LGHDT and CDR2 YNNKEL (reference sequence). Variable domain in full (rest from reference TRBV3-1 and TRBJ1-3): DTAVSQTPKYLVTQMGNDKSIKCEQNLGHDTMYWYKQDSKKFLKIMFSYNNKELIINETVPNRFSPKSPDKAHLNLHINSLELGDSAVYFCASRPTGVSSGNTIYFGEGSWLTVV.

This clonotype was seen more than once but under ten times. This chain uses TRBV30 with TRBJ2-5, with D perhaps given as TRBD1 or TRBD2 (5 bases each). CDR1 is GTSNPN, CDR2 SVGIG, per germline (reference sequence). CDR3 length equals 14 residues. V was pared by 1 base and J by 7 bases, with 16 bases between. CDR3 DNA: TGTGCCTGGAGTGAGAGGGACCCCCCGGGGACCCAGTACTTC. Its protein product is CAWSERDPPGTQYF.

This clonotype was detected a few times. CDR3 sequence: CSASGTGAYEQYF. CDR3 DNA sequence: TGCAGTGCCTCCGGGACAGGGGCCTACGAGCAGTACTTC. The gene calls are TRBV20-1 and TRBJ2-7; TRBD1 matches at 10 bases. This CDR3 has 13 residues. CDR1 DFQATT and CDR2 SNEGSKA come from the germline V gene (reference sequence). V lost 6 bases to trimming and J lost 2 bases; unmatched junction nucleotides: 4.

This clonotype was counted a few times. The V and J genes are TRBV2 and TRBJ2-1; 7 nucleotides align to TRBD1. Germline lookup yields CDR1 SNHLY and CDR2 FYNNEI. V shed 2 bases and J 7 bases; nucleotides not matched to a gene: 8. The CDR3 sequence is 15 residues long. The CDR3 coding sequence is TGTGCCAGCAGTGAAATTAGGACAGGCGGGAATGAGCAGTTCTTC. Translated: CASSEIRTGGNEQFF.

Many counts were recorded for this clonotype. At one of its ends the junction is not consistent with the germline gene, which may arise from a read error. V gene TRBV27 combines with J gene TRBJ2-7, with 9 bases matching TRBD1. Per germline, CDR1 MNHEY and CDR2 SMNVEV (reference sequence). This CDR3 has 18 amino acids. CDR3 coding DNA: TGTGCCAGCAGTCTATCGGGACAGGGAAAGGCGGGGACGGGGGAGCAGTACTTC. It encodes CASSLSGQGKAGTGEQYF.

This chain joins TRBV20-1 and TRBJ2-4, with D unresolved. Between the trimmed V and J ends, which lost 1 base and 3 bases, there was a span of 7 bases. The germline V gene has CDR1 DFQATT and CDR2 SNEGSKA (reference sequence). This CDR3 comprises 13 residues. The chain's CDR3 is CSARVTGKNIQYF. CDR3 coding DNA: TGCAGTGCTAGAGTTACGGGCAAAAACATTCAGTACTTC.

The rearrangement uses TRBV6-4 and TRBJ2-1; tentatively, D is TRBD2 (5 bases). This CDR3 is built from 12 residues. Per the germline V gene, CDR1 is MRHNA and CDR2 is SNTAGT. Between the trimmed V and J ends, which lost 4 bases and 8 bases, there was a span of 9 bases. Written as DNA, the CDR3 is TGTGCCAGCAGTGCAGAGGGAGATGAGCAGTTCTTC. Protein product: CASSAEGDEQFF.

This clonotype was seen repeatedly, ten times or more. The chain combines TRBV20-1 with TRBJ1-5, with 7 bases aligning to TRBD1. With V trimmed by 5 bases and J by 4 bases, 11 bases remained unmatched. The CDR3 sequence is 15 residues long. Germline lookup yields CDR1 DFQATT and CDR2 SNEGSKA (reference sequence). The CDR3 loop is CSAHNRGQTNQPQHF. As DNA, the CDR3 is TGCAGTGCTCACAACCGGGGACAGACTAATCAGCCCCAGCATTTT.

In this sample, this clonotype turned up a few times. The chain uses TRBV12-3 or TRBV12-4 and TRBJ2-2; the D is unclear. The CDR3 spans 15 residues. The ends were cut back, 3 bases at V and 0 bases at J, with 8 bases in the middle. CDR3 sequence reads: CASSFTAPNTGELFF. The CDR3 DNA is TGTGCCAGCAGTTTTACAGCCCCGAACACCGGGGAGCTGTTTTTT.

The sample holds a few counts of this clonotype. The CDR3 DNA reads TGTGCCAGCAGCTTTCTCGGCCAACAAGAGACCCAGTACTTC. Translation: CASSFLGQQETQYF. The chain links TRBV7-9 to TRBJ2-5, with unresolved D. Per germline, CDR1 SEHNR and CDR2 FQNEAQ (reference sequence). V lost 3 bases and J lost 2, with 10 bases in between. This CDR3 is built from 14 residues. The full variable domain, its missing parts supplied by reference TRBV7-9 and TRBJ2-5, is DTGVSQNPRHKITKRGQNVTFRCDPISEHNRLYWYRQTLGQGPEFLTYFQNEAQLEKSRLLSDRFSAERPKGSFSTLEIQRTEQGDSAMYLCASSFLGQQETQYFGPGTRLLVL.

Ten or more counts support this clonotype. The DNA for the CDR3 is TGCAGTGCTAGAGACCCCCAGGACAGACTCACTCGTGGCTACACCTTC. Residues: CSARDPQDRLTRGYTF. The V and J genes are TRBV20-1 and TRBJ1-2; tentative D call: TRBD1 (6 bases). Trimming pared 0 bases from V and 7 bases from J, leaving 21 bases between. This CDR3 has 16 residues. Germline V lookup: CDR1 DFQATT, CDR2 SNEGSKA (reference sequence).

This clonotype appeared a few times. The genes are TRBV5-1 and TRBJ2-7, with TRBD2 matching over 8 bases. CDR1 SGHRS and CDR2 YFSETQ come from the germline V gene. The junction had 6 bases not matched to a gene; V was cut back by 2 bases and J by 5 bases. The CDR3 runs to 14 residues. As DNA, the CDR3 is TGCGCCAGCAGCTTTTCGGGAGGGAGTAACGAGCAGTACTTC. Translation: CASSFSGGSNEQYF.

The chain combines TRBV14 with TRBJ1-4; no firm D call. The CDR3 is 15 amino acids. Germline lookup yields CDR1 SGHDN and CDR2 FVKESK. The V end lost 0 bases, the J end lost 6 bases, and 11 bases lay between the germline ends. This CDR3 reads CASSQESRRHEKLFF. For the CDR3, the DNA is TGTGCCAGCAGCCAAGAGAGCCGGAGGCATGAAAAACTGTTTTTT.

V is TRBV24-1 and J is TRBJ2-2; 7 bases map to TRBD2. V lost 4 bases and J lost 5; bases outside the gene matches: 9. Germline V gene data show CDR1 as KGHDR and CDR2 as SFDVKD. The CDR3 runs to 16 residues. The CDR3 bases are TGTGCCACCAGTGACCCCGGACTAGATATTACCGGGGAGCTGTTTTTT. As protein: CATSDPGLDITGELFF.

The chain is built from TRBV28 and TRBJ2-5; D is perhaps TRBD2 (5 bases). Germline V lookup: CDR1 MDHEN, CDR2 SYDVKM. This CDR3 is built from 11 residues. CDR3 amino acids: CLSASRETQYF. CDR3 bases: TGTTTAAGTGCTAGCCGAGAGACCCAGTACTTC.

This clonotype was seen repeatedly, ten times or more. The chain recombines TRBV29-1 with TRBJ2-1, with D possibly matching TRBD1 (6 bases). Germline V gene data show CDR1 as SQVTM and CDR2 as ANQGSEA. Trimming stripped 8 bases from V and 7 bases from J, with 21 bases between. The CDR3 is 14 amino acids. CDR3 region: CSTRQADNQNEQFF. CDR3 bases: TGCAGCACAAGACAGGCCGACAACCAAAATGAGCAGTTCTTC.

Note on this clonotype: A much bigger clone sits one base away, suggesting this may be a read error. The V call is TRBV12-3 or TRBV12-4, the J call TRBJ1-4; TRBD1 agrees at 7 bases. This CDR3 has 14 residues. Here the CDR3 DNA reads TGTGCCAGCAGACCAGGGGGAGGTAATGGAAAACTGTTTTTT. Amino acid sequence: CASRPGGGNGKLFF.

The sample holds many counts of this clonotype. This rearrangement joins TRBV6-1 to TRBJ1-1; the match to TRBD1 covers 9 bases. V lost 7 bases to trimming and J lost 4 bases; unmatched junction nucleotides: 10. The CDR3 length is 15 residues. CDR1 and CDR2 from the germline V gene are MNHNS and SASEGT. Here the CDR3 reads CASNPQGAGATEAFF. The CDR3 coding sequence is TGTGCCAGCAATCCACAGGGGGCCGGAGCCACTGAAGCTTTCTTT.

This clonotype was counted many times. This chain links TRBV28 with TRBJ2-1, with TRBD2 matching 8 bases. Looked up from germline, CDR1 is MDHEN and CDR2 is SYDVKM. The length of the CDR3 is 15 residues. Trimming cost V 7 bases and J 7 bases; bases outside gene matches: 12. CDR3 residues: CASTVRTSRGNEQFF. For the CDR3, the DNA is TGTGCCAGCACCGTAAGGACTAGCCGGGGGAATGAGCAGTTCTTC.

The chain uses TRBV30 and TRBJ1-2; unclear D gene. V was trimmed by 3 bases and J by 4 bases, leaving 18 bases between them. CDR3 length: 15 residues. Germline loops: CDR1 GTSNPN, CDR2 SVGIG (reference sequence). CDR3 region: CAWRGGFGQSYGYTF. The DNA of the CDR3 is TGTGCCTGGAGAGGTGGTTTTGGGCAGAGCTATGGCTACACCTTC.

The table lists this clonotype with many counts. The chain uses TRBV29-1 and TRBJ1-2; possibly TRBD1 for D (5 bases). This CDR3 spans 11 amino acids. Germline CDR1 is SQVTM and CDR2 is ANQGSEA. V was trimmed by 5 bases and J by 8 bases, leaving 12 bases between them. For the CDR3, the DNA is TGCAGCGTTCCGGCGAGGGGCGGCTACACCTTC. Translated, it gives CSVPARGGYTF.

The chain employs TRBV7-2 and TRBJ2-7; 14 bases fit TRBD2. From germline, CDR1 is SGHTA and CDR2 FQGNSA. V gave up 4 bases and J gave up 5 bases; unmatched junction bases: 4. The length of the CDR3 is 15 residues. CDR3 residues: CASSSGLAGAHEQYF. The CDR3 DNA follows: TGTGCCAGCAGCTCGGGACTAGCGGGGGCTCACGAGCAGTACTTC.

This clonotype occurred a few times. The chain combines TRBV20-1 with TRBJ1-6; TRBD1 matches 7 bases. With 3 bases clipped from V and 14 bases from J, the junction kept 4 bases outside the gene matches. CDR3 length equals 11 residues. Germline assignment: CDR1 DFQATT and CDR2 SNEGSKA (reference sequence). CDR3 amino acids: CSARDRFALHF. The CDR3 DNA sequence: TGCAGTGCTAGGGACAGGTTTGCCCTCCACTTT.